These 9 T cell receptor beta chains share one sample of origin, sequenced in a study of shared clonotypes between healthy human individuals. Assay: immunoSEQ multiplex PCR; the TCRdb copy retains only in-frame clones and omits some. The data contain 550,000 to 800,000 clones, 90% of them singletons. Sequencing input: memory CD8+ T cells from PBMCs. Subset reported: CD45RO+ cells pooled with CCR7-negative TemRA cells. The receptor source for this set is a man younger than 30 in good health. Some clones in this sample may be carry-over from other donors' samples.

V is TRBV4-1 and J is TRBJ1-5; D gene uncertain. The germline gives CDR1 MGHRA, CDR2 YSYEKL. Trimming removed 1 base from V and 0 bases from J, with 16 bases in between. This CDR3 has 18 residues. CDR3 loop: CASSQVIWGISSNQPQHF. CDR3 nucleotides: TGCGCCAGCAGCCAAGTTATTTGGGGAATCTCTAGCAATCAGCCCCAGCATTTT.

The chain has TRBV10-3 and TRBJ2-7, with 9 bases that match TRBD1. CDR3 length: 13 residues. The V segment lost 11 bases and the J segment 0 bases; nucleotides outside the gene matches: 5. Germline CDR1 reads ENHRY; CDR2 reads SYGVKD. The CDR3 loop is CAGGQGSSYEQYF. The CDR3 bases are TGTGCCGGAGGACAGGGGAGCTCCTACGAGCAGTACTTC.

V is TRBV9 and J is TRBJ2-7, with TRBD1 matching 7 bases. Losses at the gene ends were 0 bases for V and 2 bases for J; bases not matched to a gene: 5. Looked up from germline, CDR1 is SGDLS and CDR2 is YYNGEE. CDR3 length equals 15 residues. The CDR3 region has the DNA TGTGCCAGCAGCGTAGGAGACAGGGCCGCCTACGAGCAGTACTTC. Residues: CASSVGDRAAYEQYF.

This sequence joins TRBV27 and TRBJ2-7, with 8 bases identical to TRBD1. The V gene's germline CDR1 is MNHEY and CDR2 SMNVEV (reference sequence). The V and J ends lost 8 bases and 6 bases, in that order; junction bases with no gene match: 15. The CDR3 length is 15 residues. CDR3 DNA sequence: TGTGCCAGCGGAAACAGGGGGAGTAAACGGGTCGAGCAGTACTTC. Its translation is CASGNRGSKRVEQYF.

This sequence joins TRBV5-8 and TRBJ1-1; D gene unclear. This CDR3 has 15 residues. V was pared by 2 bases and J by 6 bases, with 17 bases between. In germline, CDR1 is SGHTS, CDR2 YDEGEE. CDR3 coding DNA: TGTGCCAGCAGCTTCCCGGGGAGCGGGAGGGCTGAAGCTTTCTTT. Protein: CASSFPGSGRAEAFF. The full variable domain, its missing parts supplied by reference TRBV5-8 and TRBJ1-1, is EAGVTQSPTHLIKTRGQQATLRCSPISGHTSVYWYQQALGLGLQFLLWYDEGEERNRGNFPPRFSGRQFPNYSSELNVNALELEDSALYLCASSFPGSGRAEAFFGQGTRLTVV.

This clone has a single count. V gene TRBV19 combines with J gene TRBJ2-3; D call uncertain. The germline CDR1 and CDR2 sequences are LNHDA and SQIVND (reference sequence). This CDR3 is 15 amino acids long. V was clipped by 6 bases and J by 0 bases, with 13 bases between them. The CDR3 loop reads CASSEVSASTDTQYF. CDR3 bases: TGTGCCAGTAGCGAAGTGTCGGCTAGCACAGATACGCAGTATTTT.

This clone was observed a single time. This rearrangement joins TRBV6-1 to TRBJ2-7; 7 bases align to TRBD1. Germline loops: CDR1 MNHNS, CDR2 SASEGT. Trimming cost V 2 bases and J 4 bases; bases outside gene matches: 14. The CDR3 sequence is 17 residues long. CDR3 sequence: CASSEQVRMFRGYEQYF. The DNA for the CDR3 is TGTGCCAGCAGTGAACAAGTCAGGATGTTCAGGGGGTACGAGCAGTACTTC.

The rearrangement uses TRBV5-6 and TRBJ2-6; D is ambiguous. V was clipped by 4 bases and J by 7 bases, with 15 bases between them. CDR3 length: 15 residues. Germline loops: CDR1 SGHDT, CDR2 YYEEEE. In DNA form, the CDR3 reads TGTGCCAGCAGCCGACCTTACCAAGGAGCCAACGTCCTGACTTTC. It translates to CASSRPYQGANVLTF.

J is TRBJ2-3 and V is TRBV25-1; D remains ambiguous. CDR3 length: 17 residues. CDR1 is MGHDK and CDR2 is SYGVNS in the germline V gene. V lost 3 bases to trimming and J lost 2 bases, with 18 bases between them. CDR3 region: CASSESGPRPDTDTQYF. The CDR3 region has the DNA TGTGCCAGCAGTGAGTCGGGCCCCCGCCCCGACACAGATACGCAGTATTTT.